These T cell receptor beta chains were read from a single sample in a study of blood T cell repertoires in COVID-19. TCRdb's copy holds only in-frame clones and misses some; the assay was immunoSEQ multiplex PCR. The sample records around 120,000 clones, roughly 89% being singletons. Sequencing used peripheral blood. The source is a woman in her sixties with COVID-19, enrolled during active disease. Each CDR3 is given without its conserved first and last residue. The size of a clone is reported for some rows only, either as once, few or many, or as a class for expanded clones.

TRBV27	TRBJ1-2	-	ASRPTGGGMRGYT
TRBV7-2	TRBJ2-3	-	ASSFGLAGEITDTQY
TRBV24-1	TRBJ1-1	-	ATSDPWGRGWGGTEAF
TRBV7-8	TRBJ2-7	-	ASSLGRQDYEQY
TRBV3-1/TRBV3-2	TRBJ2-2	-	ASSQTAFGTGELF
TRBV6-5	TRBJ1-1	-	ATRRQGAGDSEAF
TRBV23-1	TRBJ1-6	-	ASSHQRSIPGQGTNSPLH
TRBV6-6	TRBJ2-3	-	ASSYPTGRGTDTQY
TRBV9	TRBJ1-4	-	ASSVTTGGFNEKLF
TRBV7-2	TRBJ1-2	-	ASSSTDLYGYT
TRBV5-8	TRBJ1-4	-	ASSLGSSDRVEKLF
TRBV19	TRBJ1-5	-	ASSTGSRNQPQH
TRBV6-2/TRBV6-3	TRBJ1-5	few	ASSLGGGNQPQH
TRBV19	TRBJ1-2	once	ASSSRDRGYGYT
TRBV15	TRBJ2-5	-	ATSRDRSRVKQETQY
TRBV7-2	TRBJ1-3	-	ASSFTGDGNTIY
TRBV4-3	TRBJ1-2	-	ASSQDLPRGYGYT
TRBV5-5	TRBJ2-3	-	ASSPTGGGEDTQY
TRBV7-8	TRBJ1-5	-	ASSSRQGPGGNQPQH
TRBV5-1	TRBJ2-1	once	ASSLRGQPPSAEQF
TRBV10-3	TRBJ2-1	-	AISESSGGANNEQF
TRBV5-1	TRBJ1-2	-	ASSIGSGSSYGYT
TRBV7-3	TRBJ1-1	-	ASSSTGGVEAF
TRBV25-1	TRBJ1-1	once	ASSDSHSGRGFIEAF
TRBV11-1	TRBJ1-1	-	ASSLGGEGTEAF
TRBV18	TRBJ2-7	-	ASSPTDSSYEQY
TRBV7-8	TRBJ2-7	-	ASRKRAKYEQY
TRBV6-6	TRBJ1-2	-	ASTGAGYYGYT
TRBV5-5	TRBJ1-4	-	ASSLGTGVGKLF
TRBV15	TRBJ1-5	-	ATSGGPDDQPQH
TRBV19	TRBJ2-7	-	ASSTQTGSYEQY
TRBV7-2	TRBJ2-7	-	ASSLVGGPSYEQY
TRBV7-9	TRBJ1-6	-	ASSPGGVGSPLH
TRBV7-2	TRBJ1-2	-	ASSFYRDYGYT
TRBV12-5	TRBJ2-7	-	ASGLVVRQGSREQY